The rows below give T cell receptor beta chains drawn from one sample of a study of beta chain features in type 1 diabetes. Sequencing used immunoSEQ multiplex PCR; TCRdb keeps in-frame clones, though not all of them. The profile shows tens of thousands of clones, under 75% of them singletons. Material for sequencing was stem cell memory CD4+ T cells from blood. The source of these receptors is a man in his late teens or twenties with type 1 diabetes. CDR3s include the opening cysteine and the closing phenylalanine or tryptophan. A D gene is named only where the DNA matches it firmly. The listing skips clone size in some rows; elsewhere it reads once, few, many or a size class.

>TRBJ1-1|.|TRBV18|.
CASSPWVGGTGTEAFF
TGTGCCAGCTCACCATGGGTAGGCGGGACCGGCACTGAAGCTTTCTTT
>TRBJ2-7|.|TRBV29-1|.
CSVGEGEGGEQYF
TGCAGCGTTGGGGAGGGAGAAGGGGGCGAGCAGTACTTC
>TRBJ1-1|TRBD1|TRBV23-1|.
CASMGTGYLVTEAFF
TGCGCCAGCATGGGGACAGGGTATTTGGTCACTGAAGCTTTCTTT
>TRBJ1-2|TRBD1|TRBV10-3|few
CAITGRTGTANYGYTF
TGTGCCATCACCGGCCGGACAGGGACAGCTAACTATGGCTACACCTTC
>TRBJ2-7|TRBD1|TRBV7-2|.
CASRGTGGYEQYF
TGTGCCAGCAGAGGTACAGGGGGCTACGAGCAGTACTTC
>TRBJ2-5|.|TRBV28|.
CATMRQGVREQYF
TGTGCCACCATGAGGCAGGGGGTCCGGGAGCAGTACTTC
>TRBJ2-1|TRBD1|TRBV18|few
CASRSGQGNEQFF
TGTGCCAGCCGCTCGGGACAGGGCAATGAGCAGTTCTTC
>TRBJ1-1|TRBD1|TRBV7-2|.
CASSSQGAVNTEAFF
TGTGCCAGCAGCTCACAGGGGGCGGTGAACACTGAAGCTTTCTTT
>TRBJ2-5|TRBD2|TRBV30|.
CAWSGPSGSGETQYF
TGTGCCTGGAGTGGGCCTAGCGGATCAGGCGAGACCCAGTACTTC
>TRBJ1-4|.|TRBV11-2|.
CASSRGGGEKLFF
TGTGCCAGCAGCCGGGGGGGCGGAGAAAAACTGTTTTTT
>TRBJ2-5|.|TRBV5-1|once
CASSSQGAETQYF
TGCGCCAGCAGCTCACAGGGAGCGGAGACCCAGTACTTC
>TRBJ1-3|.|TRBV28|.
CASSLARGNRPSGNTIYF
TGTGCCAGCAGTCTGGCCAGGGGAAACCGACCCTCTGGAAACACCATATATTTT
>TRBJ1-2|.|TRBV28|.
CASVSGQRVEGYTF
TGTGCCAGCGTCAGCGGACAGAGGGTAGAGGGCTACACCTTC
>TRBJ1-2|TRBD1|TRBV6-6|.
CASSYPWTGDGYTF
TGTGCCAGCAGTTATCCATGGACAGGGGATGGCTACACCTTC
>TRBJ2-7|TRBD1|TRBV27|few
CASSLVQGAYEQYF
TGTGCCAGCAGTTTGGTACAGGGGGCCTACGAGCAGTACTTC
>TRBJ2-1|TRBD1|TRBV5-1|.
CASAGTGENEQFF
TGCGCCAGCGCCGGGACAGGGGAGAATGAGCAGTTCTTC
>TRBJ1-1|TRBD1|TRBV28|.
CASSSTGGEAFF
TGTGCCAGCAGTTCCACAGGGGGTGAAGCTTTCTTT
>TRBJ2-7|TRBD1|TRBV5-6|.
CASSLGTGGAYEQYF
TGTGCCAGCAGCTTAGGGACAGGGGGCGCCTACGAGCAGTACTTC
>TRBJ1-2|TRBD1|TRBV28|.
CASSTPVTGVGYTF
TGTGCCAGCAGTACTCCGGTGACAGGGGTTGGCTACACCTTC
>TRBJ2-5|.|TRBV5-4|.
CASSVGARQETQYF
TGTGCCAGCAGTGTGGGGGCCAGACAAGAGACCCAGTACTTC
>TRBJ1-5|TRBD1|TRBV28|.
CASRSTGDYQPQHF
TGTGCCAGCAGATCAACAGGGGATTATCAGCCCCAGCATTTT
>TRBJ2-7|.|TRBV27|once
CASSLYGFMVYEQYF
TGTGCCAGCAGTTTATATGGCTTTATGGTTTACGAGCAGTACTTC
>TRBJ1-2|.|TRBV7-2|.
CASSLVQNYGYTF
TGTGCCAGCAGCTTAGTTCAGAACTATGGCTACACCTTC
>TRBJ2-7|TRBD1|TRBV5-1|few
CASSWGTDTYEQYF
TGCGCCAGCAGCTGGGGGACAGACACGTACGAGCAGTACTTC
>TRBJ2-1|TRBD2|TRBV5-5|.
CASSLGLAGEEQFF
TGTGCCAGCAGCTTGGGACTAGCGGGGGAAGAGCAGTTCTTC
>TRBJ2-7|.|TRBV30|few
CAWSVGQGSYEQYF
TGTGCCTGGAGTGTAGGGCAGGGGTCCTACGAGCAGTACTTC
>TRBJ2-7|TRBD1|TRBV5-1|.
CASSSTSTGQGGSYEQYF
TGCGCCAGCAGCTCGACTAGCACGGGACAGGGAGGATCCTACGAGCAGTACTTC
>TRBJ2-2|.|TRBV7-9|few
CASSLLGSGELFF
TGTGCCAGCAGCTTACTCGGTTCCGGGGAGCTGTTTTTT
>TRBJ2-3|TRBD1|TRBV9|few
CASSDRDRGPKSTDTQYF
TGTGCCAGCAGCGACCGGGACAGGGGGCCGAAGAGCACAGATACGCAGTATTTT
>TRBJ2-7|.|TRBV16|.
CASSQTRGGYEQYF
TGTGCCAGCAGCCAGACAAGGGGGGGATACGAGCAGTACTTC
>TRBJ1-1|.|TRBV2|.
CASRQGGAEAFF
TGTGCCAGCAGGCAGGGCGGAGCTGAAGCTTTCTTT
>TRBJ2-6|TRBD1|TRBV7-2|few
CASSLAGTGLLSGANVLTF
TGTGCCAGCAGCTTAGCCGGGACAGGGCTTCTCTCTGGGGCCAACGTCCTGACTTTC
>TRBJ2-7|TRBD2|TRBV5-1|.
CASRYLAGPYEQYF
TGCGCCAGCAGGTACCTAGCGGGACCCTACGAGCAGTACTTC
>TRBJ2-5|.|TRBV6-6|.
CASSYRETQYF
TGTGCCAGCAGTTACCGGGAGACCCAGTACTTC
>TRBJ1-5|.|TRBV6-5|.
CASSYSYSNQPQHF
TGTGCCAGCAGTTACTCGTATAGCAATCAGCCCCAGCATTTT
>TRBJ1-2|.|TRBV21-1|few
CASSKYSPPGTGYSYGYTF
TGTGCCAGCAGCAAATACTCCCCTCCCGGGACAGGGTACTCCTATGGCTACACCTTC
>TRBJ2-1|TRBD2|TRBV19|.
CASSIRGLAGVRNEQFF
TGTGCCAGTAGTATACGAGGACTAGCGGGAGTGCGAAATGAGCAGTTCTTC
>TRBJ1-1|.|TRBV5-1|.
CASGGDGYNTEAFF
TGCGCCAGCGGCGGGGACGGATACAACACTGAAGCTTTCTTT
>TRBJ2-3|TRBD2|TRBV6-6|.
CASIQSAGAVDTQYF
TGTGCCAGCATCCAATCGGCGGGAGCGGTAGATACGCAGTATTTT
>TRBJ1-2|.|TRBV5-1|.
CASSLATGANYGYTF
TGCGCCAGCAGCTTGGCCACCGGAGCTAACTATGGCTACACCTTC
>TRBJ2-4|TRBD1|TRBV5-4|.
CASGSQGAPELGKNIQYF
TGTGCCAGCGGAAGCCAGGGGGCGCCTGAGTTAGGCAAAAACATTCAGTACTTC
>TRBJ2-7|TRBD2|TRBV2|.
CASNAGGSDLYEQYF
TGTGCCAGCAACGCCGGGGGGAGCGACCTCTACGAGCAGTACTTC
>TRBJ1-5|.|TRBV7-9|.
CASSLQDSNQPQHF
TGTGCCAGCAGCTTACAGGATAGCAATCAGCCCCAGCATTTT
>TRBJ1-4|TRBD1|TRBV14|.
CASSQSIGTVNEKLFF
TGTGCCAGCAGCCAAAGTATCGGGACAGTTAATGAAAAACTGTTTTTT
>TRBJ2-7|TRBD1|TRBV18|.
CASQNPGTGGSDEQYF
TGTGCCAGCCAAAACCCCGGGACAGGGGGTTCGGACGAGCAGTACTTC
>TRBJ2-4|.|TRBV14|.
CASSQGAGVRNIQYF
TGTGCCAGCAGCCAAGGTGCCGGGGTGAGGAACATTCAGTACTTC
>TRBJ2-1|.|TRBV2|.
CASSPGVRGNEQFF
TGTGCCAGCAGTCCGGGGGTAAGAGGCAATGAGCAGTTCTTC
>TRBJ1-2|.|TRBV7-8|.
CASSLRLLHGYTF
TGTGCCAGCAGCTTACGGTTACTCCATGGCTACACCTTC
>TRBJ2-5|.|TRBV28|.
CASSSQTGSETQYF
TGTGCCAGCAGTTCGCAAACGGGTAGCGAGACCCAGTACTTC
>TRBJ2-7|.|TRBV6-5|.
CASTHSGVVNEQYF
TGTGCCAGCACCCACTCAGGGGTTGTTAACGAGCAGTACTTC
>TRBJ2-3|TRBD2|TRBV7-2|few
CASSRGFRGGVGDTQYF
TGTGCCAGCAGCCGGGGGTTCCGGGGGGGAGTCGGGGATACGCAGTATTTT
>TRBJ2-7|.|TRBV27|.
CASRTSGAGAYEQYF
TGTGCCAGCAGGACAAGCGGAGCCGGGGCCTACGAGCAGTACTTC
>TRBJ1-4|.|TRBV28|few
CASSRSAVDEKLFF
TGTGCCAGCAGTCGATCCGCGGTGGATGAAAAACTGTTTTTT
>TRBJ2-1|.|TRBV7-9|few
CASSRLEGSNEQFF
TGTGCCAGCAGTCGACTAGAGGGGAGCAATGAGCAGTTCTTC
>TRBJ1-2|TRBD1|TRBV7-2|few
CASSLEGQGAVGYTF
TGTGCCAGCAGCTTAGAGGGACAGGGGGCGGTTGGCTACACCTTC
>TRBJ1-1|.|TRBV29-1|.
CSVEYRPGTEAFF
TGCAGCGTTGAATACCGGCCGGGCACTGAAGCTTTCTTT
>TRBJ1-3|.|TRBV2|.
CASSISGNTIYF
TGTGCCAGCAGCATCTCTGGAAACACCATATATTTT
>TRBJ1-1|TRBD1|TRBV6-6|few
CASSSPSQGANTEAFF
TGTGCCAGCAGTTCCCCCTCGCAGGGGGCGAACACTGAAGCTTTCTTT